The 18 T cell receptor beta chains below were found in one sample sequenced in a study of shared clonotypes between healthy human individuals. Data came from immunoSEQ multiplex PCR; TCRdb stores just in-frame clones and leaves some out. Here the sample spans approximately 1.5 million clones, around 98% being singletons. The sample taken for sequencing was naive CD4+ T cells sorted from blood. Subset specified: CD45RA+ positively selected. Source of these receptors: a man aged 25-40 years in good health.

This rearrangement joins TRBV28 to TRBJ2-1; perhaps TRBD2 as D (6 bases). The CDR3 runs to 16 residues. The V gene lost 6 bases and the J gene lost 3 bases, with 18 bases spanning the gap. Germline values: CDR1 MDHEN, CDR2 SYDVKM. CDR3 amino acids: CASSPPAGRLYNEQFF. In DNA, the CDR3 is TGTGCCAGCAGCCCGCCGGCGGGGCGCCTCTACAATGAGCAGTTCTTC.

The rearrangement links TRBV7-3 to TRBJ2-3; D not resolved. Trimming removed 0 bases at V and 3 bases at J, with 7 bases between. This CDR3 contains 14 residues. Germline lookup yields CDR1 SGHTA and CDR2 FQGTGA. CDR3 sequence reads: CASSLTMGTDTQYF. CDR3 nucleotides: TGTGCCAGCAGCTTAACAATGGGTACAGATACGCAGTATTTT.

The V call is TRBV7-8, the J call TRBJ2-5; D remains ambiguous. CDR1 is SGHVS and CDR2 is FQNEAQ in the germline V gene. V was trimmed by 1 base and J by 7 bases, leaving 7 bases between them. The CDR3 is 12 residues long. CDR3: CASSLGVGTQYF. The CDR3 DNA follows: TGTGCCAGCAGCTTAGGAGTAGGGACCCAGTACTTC.

The rearrangement joins TRBV7-2 to TRBJ2-5, with 16 positions matching TRBD2. Per germline, CDR1 SGHTA and CDR2 FQGNSA. This CDR3 is built from 19 residues. V was pared by 4 bases and J by 5 bases, with 13 bases of the junction left unmatched. CDR3 in DNA: TGTGCCAGCAGCTGGGTAATCACCGGGACTAGCGGGAGGGCTGAGACCCAGTACTTC. This encodes CASSWVITGTSGRAETQYF.

This chain uses TRBV7-8 with TRBJ2-1; D might be TRBD2 (7 bases). The CDR3 is made up of 15 amino acids. The V and J ends lost 5 bases and 9 bases respectively, with 20 bases between them. CDR1 and CDR2 (germline): SGHVS, FQNEAQ. The CDR3 nucleotides read TGTGCCAGCAGCACCATCCTGGGGGGGGCCGGTGAGCAGTTCTTC. This codes for CASSTILGGAGEQFF.

This sequence joins TRBV6-5 and TRBJ1-1; weak D call: TRBD1 (5 bases). Germline CDR1 MNHEY, CDR2 SVGAGI. The ends were cut back, 5 bases at V and 1 base at J, with 14 bases in the middle. This CDR3 is built from 15 residues. CDR3 sequence: CASSRDSLQNTEAFF. CDR3 DNA: TGTGCCAGCAGTCGAGACAGTCTCCAGAACACTGAAGCTTTCTTT.

The chain uses TRBV20-1 and TRBJ2-1; the match to TRBD2 covers 7 bases. V lost 6 bases and J lost 8; bases outside the gene matches: 4. This CDR3 is 11 amino acids long. From germline, CDR1 is DFQATT and CDR2 SNEGSKA (reference sequence). The CDR3: CSAKRGDEQFF. The CDR3 DNA reads as TGCAGTGCCAAGCGGGGCGATGAGCAGTTCTTC.

The chain combines TRBV28 with TRBJ2-7, with D unclear. The CDR3 contains 13 residues. V was trimmed by 5 bases and J by 6 bases, leaving 14 bases between them. Germline-derived CDR1 and CDR2 are MDHEN and SYDVKM. This chain's CDR3 is CASSKGVGSEQYF. CDR3 DNA sequence: TGTGCCAGCAGTAAAGGCGTAGGCTCCGAGCAGTACTTC.

The rearrangement uses TRBV25-1 and TRBJ1-1; D uncertain. CDR1 is MGHDK and CDR2 is SYGVNS in the germline V gene. The CDR3 totals 13 residues. Trimming took off 9 bases at V and 0 bases at J, with 11 bases between the two ends. CDR3 sequence: CASMPRLNTEAFF. The CDR3 DNA reads TGTGCCAGTATGCCGCGGCTGAACACTGAAGCTTTCTTT.

The chain is built from TRBV5-6 and TRBJ2-3; TRBD1 matches at 8 bases. Trimming took 6 bases from V and 0 from J; bases not matched to a gene: 9. The CDR3 is 16 residues long. CDR1 SGHDT and CDR2 YYEEEE come from the germline V gene. CDR3 DNA sequence: TGTGCCAGCAACTCGGACAGGGTGGGTAGCACAGATACGCAGTATTTT. Translating gives CASNSDRVGSTDTQYF.

The chain couples TRBV25-1 to TRBJ2-1; no definite D call. The V end was cut by 5 bases, the J end by 5 bases, with 10 bases between. The CDR3 covers 13 residues. Germline V gives CDR1 MGHDK, CDR2 SYGVNS. CDR3 amino acids: CASSNFGHNEQFF. The CDR3 DNA follows: TGTGCCAGCAGTAATTTCGGGCACAATGAGCAGTTCTTC.

The chain has TRBV18 and TRBJ1-2; TRBD1 matches 8 bases. Germline assignment: CDR1 KGHSH and CDR2 LQKENI. This CDR3 is built from 19 residues. Trimming at V came to 5 bases and at J to 2 bases, leaving 19 bases not matched to a gene. The CDR3 DNA reads TGTGCCAGCTCAAGAATTCAGGACAGGGATGTTAAAAAGAACTATGGCTACACCTTC. It encodes CASSRIQDRDVKKNYGYTF.

The gene calls are TRBV16 and TRBJ2-1; weak D call: TRBD2 (5 bases). The CDR3 covers 17 residues. Trimming shortened V by 2 bases and J by 5 bases, and 19 bases separated the two germline ends. Looked up from germline, CDR1 is KGHSY and CDR2 is FQNENV. CDR3 nucleotide sequence: TGTGCCAGCAGCCAAAAGACGGGATGGGGATCCAACAATGAGCAGTTCTTC. Protein product: CASSQKTGWGSNNEQFF.

The rearrangement links TRBV6-6 to TRBJ1-4; the match to TRBD1 covers 8 bases. Trimming removed 6 bases from V and 4 bases from J; junction bases left unmatched: 7. This CDR3 has 15 amino acids. Germline V gene data show CDR1 as MNHNY and CDR2 as SVGAGI (reference sequence). The CDR3 sequence is CASSAYRGGNEKLFF. Here the CDR3 DNA reads TGTGCCAGCAGCGCCTACAGGGGGGGTAATGAAAAACTGTTTTTT.

The chain is built from TRBV7-9 and TRBJ1-1; possibly TRBD1 for D (5 bases). Trimming cost V 4 bases and J 7 bases, with 10 bases left between them. CDR1 SEHNR and CDR2 FQNEAQ come from the germline V gene (reference sequence). This CDR3 has 12 residues. CDR3 region: CASSWGEGEAFF. The DNA for the CDR3 is TGTGCCAGCAGCTGGGGGGAGGGTGAAGCTTTCTTT.

The V gene is TRBV9, the J gene TRBJ2-3; TRBD2 matches 7 bases. The V segment lost 7 bases and the J segment 3 bases; nucleotides outside the gene matches: 8. This CDR3 contains 14 residues. Germline V gene lookup returns CDR1 SGDLS and CDR2 YYNGEE. CDR3 coding DNA: TGTGCCAGCGGGGAGGGAGTGGGTACAGATACGCAGTATTTT. It is translated as CASGEGVGTDTQYF.

J is TRBJ2-2 and V is TRBV6-5, with 8 bases matching TRBD2. V shed 11 bases and J 0 bases; nucleotides not matched to a gene: 5. The CDR3 runs to 14 residues. Germline CDR1 MNHEY, CDR2 SVGAGI. The CDR3 DNA reads as TGTGCCGCCGGGAGGGGAGCGAACACCGGGGAGCTGTTTTTT. Its translation: CAAGRGANTGELFF.

On this clone itself: Other DNA sequences within the sample encode an identical CDR3. The chain joins TRBV5-6 to TRBJ2-7; D gene ambiguous. The V gene lost 4 bases and the J gene lost 2 bases, with 7 bases spanning the gap. The CDR3 is 12 amino acids. The germline CDR1 and CDR2 sequences are SGHDT and YYEEEE. Here the CDR3 reads CASSLGTYEQYF. The DNA of the CDR3 is TGTGCCAGCAGCCTGGGGACCTACGAGCAGTACTTC.